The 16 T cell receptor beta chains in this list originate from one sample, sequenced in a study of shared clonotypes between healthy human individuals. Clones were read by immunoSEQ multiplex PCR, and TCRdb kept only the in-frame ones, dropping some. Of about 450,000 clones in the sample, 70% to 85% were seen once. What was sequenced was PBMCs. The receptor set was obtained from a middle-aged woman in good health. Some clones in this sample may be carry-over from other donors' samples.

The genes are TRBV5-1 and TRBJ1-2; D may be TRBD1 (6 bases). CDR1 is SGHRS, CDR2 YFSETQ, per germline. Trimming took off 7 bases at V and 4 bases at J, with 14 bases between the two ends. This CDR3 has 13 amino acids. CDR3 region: CASSGLGAYGYTF. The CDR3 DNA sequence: TGCGCCAGCTCCGGTCTGGGGGCCTATGGCTACACCTTC.

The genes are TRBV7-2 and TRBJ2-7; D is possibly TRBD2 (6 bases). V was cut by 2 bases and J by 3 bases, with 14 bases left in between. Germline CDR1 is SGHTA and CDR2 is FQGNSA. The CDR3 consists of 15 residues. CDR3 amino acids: CASSLRRDLGYEQYF. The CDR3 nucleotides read TGTGCCAGCAGCTTACGCCGGGACTTGGGCTACGAGCAGTACTTC. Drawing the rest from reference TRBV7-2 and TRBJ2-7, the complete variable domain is GAGVSQSPSNKVTEKGKDVELRCDPISGHTALYWYRQSLGQGLEFLIYFQGNSAPDKSGLPSDRFSAERTGGSVSTLTIQRTQQEDSAVYLCASSLRRDLGYEQYFGPGTRLTVT.

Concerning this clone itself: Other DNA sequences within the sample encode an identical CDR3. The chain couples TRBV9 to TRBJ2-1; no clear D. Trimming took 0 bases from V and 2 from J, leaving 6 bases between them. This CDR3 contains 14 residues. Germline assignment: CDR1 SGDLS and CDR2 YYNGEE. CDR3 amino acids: CASSVDGTYNEQFF. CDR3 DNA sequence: TGTGCCAGCAGCGTAGATGGTACCTACAATGAGCAGTTCTTC.

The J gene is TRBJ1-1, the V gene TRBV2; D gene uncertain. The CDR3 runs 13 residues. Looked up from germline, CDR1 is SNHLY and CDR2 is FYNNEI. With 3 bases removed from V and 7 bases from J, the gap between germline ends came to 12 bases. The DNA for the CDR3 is TGTGCCAGCAGTGAGGGGATGAGCATTGAAGCTTTCTTT. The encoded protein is CASSEGMSIEAFF.

The CDR3 loop reads CASSLGWVMNTEAFF. CDR3 nucleotides: TGTGCCAGCAGCTTAGGTTGGGTTATGAACACTGAAGCTTTCTTT. This rearrangement joins TRBV5-4 to TRBJ1-1; D remains ambiguous. The CDR3 spans 15 residues. Trimming pared 2 bases from V and 0 bases from J, leaving 11 bases between. Per the germline V gene, CDR1 is SGHNT and CDR2 is YYREEE (reference sequence). Full variable domain (missing parts from reference TRBV5-4 and TRBJ1-1): ETGVTQSPTHLIKTRGQQVTLRCSSQSGHNTVSWYQQALGQGPQFIFQYYREEENGRGNFPPRFSGLQFPNYSSELNVNALELDDSALYLCASSLGWVMNTEAFFGQGTRLTVV.

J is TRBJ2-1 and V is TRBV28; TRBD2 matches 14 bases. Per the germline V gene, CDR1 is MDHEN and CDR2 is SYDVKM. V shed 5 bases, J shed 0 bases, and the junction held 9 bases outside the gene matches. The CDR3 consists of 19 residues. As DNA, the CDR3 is TGTGCCAGCAGTCTAGGGACTAGCGGGAGAGAAAGCTCCTACAATGAGCAGTTCTTC. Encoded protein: CASSLGTSGRESSYNEQFF.

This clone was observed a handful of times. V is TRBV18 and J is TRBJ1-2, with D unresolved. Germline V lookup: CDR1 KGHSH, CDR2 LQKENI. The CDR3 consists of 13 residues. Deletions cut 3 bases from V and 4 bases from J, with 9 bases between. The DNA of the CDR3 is TGTGCCAGCTCACCTAGGGAAGGCTATGGCTACACCTTC. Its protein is CASSPREGYGYTF.

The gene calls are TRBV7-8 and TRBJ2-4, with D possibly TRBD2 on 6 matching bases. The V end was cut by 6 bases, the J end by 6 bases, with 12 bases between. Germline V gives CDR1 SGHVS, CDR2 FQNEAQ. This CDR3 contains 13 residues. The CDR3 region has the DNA TGTGCCAGCAGTCTAAGGGGAGGAAACATTCAGTACTTC. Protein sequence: CASSLRGGNIQYF.

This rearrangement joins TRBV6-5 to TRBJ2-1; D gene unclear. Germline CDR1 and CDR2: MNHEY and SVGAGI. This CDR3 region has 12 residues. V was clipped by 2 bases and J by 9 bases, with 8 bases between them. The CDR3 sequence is CASSYQTGEQFF. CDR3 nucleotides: TGTGCCAGCAGTTACCAGACGGGTGAGCAGTTCTTC.

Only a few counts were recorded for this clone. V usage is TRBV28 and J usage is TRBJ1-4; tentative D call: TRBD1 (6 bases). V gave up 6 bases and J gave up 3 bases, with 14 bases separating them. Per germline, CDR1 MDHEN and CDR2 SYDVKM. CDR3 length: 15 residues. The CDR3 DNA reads TGTGCCAGCAGCTCCCTAGGGGGTGCTAATGAAAAACTGTTTTTT. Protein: CASSSLGGANEKLFF.

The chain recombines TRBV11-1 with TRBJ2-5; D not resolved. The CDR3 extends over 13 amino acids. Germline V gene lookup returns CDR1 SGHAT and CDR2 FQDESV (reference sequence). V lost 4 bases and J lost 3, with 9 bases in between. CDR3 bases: TGTGCCAGCAGCTCCAAACTGGAAGAGACCCAGTACTTC. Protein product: CASSSKLEETQYF.

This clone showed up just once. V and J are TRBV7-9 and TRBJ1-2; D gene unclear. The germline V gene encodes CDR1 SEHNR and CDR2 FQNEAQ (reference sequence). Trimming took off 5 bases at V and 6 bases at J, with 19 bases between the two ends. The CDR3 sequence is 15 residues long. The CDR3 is CASSAGPYSEDGYTF. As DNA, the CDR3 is TGTGCCAGCAGCGCCGGGCCCTACTCCGAAGATGGCTACACCTTC.

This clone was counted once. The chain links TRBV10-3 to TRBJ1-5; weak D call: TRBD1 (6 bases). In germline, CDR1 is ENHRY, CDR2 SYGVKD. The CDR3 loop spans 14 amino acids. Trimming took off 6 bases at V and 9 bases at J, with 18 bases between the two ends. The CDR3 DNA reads TGTGCCATCAGCGAGACAGGTCCAATGGGGCCCCAGCATTTT. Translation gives CAISETGPMGPQHF.

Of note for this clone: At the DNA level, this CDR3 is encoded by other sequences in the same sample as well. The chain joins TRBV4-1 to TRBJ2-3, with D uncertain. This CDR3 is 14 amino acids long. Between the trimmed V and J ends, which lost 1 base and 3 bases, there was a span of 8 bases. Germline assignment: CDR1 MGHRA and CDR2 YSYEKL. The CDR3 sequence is CASSQGRRTDTQYF. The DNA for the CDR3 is TGCGCCAGCAGCCAAGGACGGCGGACAGATACGCAGTATTTT.

This CDR3 reads CASSPLGICNEQFF. The DNA for the CDR3 is TGTGCCAGTAGTCCCCTGGGGATCTGCAATGAGCAGTTCTTC. The chain recombines TRBV19 with TRBJ2-1; D remains ambiguous. This CDR3 has 14 amino acids. The ends were cut back, 5 bases at V and 6 bases at J, with 14 bases in the middle. Germline CDR1 reads LNHDA; CDR2 reads SQIVND (reference sequence).

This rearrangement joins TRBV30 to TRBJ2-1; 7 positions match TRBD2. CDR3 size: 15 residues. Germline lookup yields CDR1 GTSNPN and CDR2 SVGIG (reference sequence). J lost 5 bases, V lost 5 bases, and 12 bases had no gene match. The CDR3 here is CAWLGLSGADNEQFF. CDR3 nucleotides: TGTGCCTGGTTAGGGTTGAGCGGGGCCGACAATGAGCAGTTCTTC.